A single sample is the source of the 18 T cell receptor beta chains below, sequenced in a study of response to subunit inactivated influenza vaccine. TCRdb fed the RT-PCR reads into MiXCR, producing one record per CDR3 protein. Of 500,000 or so distinct CDR3 sequences listed, about 15% are singletons. The material was CD4+ T cells sorted from PBMCs, obtained less than 30 months after vaccination. These receptors came from a man between 50 and 75 years old who received an inactivated influenza vaccine.

The chain recombines TRBV5-1 with TRBJ2-2; 7 nucleotides agree with TRBD1. This CDR3 is built from 13 residues. After removal of 7 bases from V and 2 bases from J, the junction contained 2 bases not matched to a gene. Germline lookup yields CDR1 SGHRS and CDR2 YFSETQ. CDR3 region: CASGTANTGELFF. The CDR3 bases are TGCGCCAGCGGGACAGCAAACACCGGGGAGCTGTTTTTT. The full variable domain, in which reference TRBV5-1 and TRBJ2-2 provide the parts outside the CDR3, is KAGVTQTPRYLIKTRGQQVTLSCSPISGHRSVSWYQQTPGQGLQFLFEYFSETQRNKGNFPGRFSGRQFSNSRSEMNVSTLELGDSALYLCASGTANTGELFFGEGSRLTVL.

This clonotype has just a few counts. The chain has TRBV20-1 and TRBJ2-1, with D unresolved. V lost 5 bases, J lost 0 bases, and 11 bases lay in between. Germline lookup yields CDR1 DFQATT and CDR2 SNEGSKA (reference sequence). The CDR3 has 14 residues. The CDR3 region is CSAPPPSSYNEQFF. CDR3 nucleotides: TGCAGTGCTCCACCGCCTAGCTCCTACAATGAGCAGTTCTTC.

This clonotype was counted only a few times. The CDR3, as DNA: TGTGCCACCAGCAGAGATCCAGGGGTTAAAAACATTCAGTACTTC. Translation gives CATSRDPGVKNIQYF. The V call is TRBV15, the J call TRBJ2-4, with D perhaps TRBD1 (6 bases). CDR3 length: 15 residues. V was clipped by 0 bases and J by 4 bases, with 10 bases between them. Germline CDR1 is LNHNV and CDR2 is YYDKDF (reference sequence).

This clonotype was observed at least ten times. V is TRBV10-3 and J is TRBJ2-3, with 9 bases identical to TRBD2. Looked up from germline, CDR1 is ENHRY and CDR2 is SYGVKD. The V gene end was trimmed by 5 bases and the J gene end by 3 bases; junction bases not matched to a gene: 12. CDR3 size: 17 residues. CDR3 region: CAISPRYSGGRTDTQYF. The DNA for the CDR3 is TGTGCCATCAGTCCCCGTTATAGCGGGGGAAGGACAGATACGCAGTATTTT.

This clonotype was counted at least ten times. The rearrangement links TRBV7-6 to TRBJ1-1, with D uncertain. With 2 bases removed from V and 0 bases from J, the gap between germline ends came to 10 bases. The CDR3 length is 15 residues. Germline loops: CDR1 SGHVS, CDR2 FNYEAQ. The DNA of the CDR3 is TGTGCCAGCAGCTTAACCCAAGCGATGAACACTGAAGCTTTCTTT. Its translation: CASSLTQAMNTEAFF.

There are a few counts of this clonotype. The gene calls are TRBV6-1 and TRBJ2-4; D could derive from TRBD1 or TRBD2 (6 bases each). Germline V gives CDR1 MNHNS, CDR2 SASEGT. This CDR3 region has 14 residues. Trimming took 7 bases from V and 6 from J, leaving 16 bases between them. CDR3 amino acids: CASNGQGTPNIQYF. The CDR3 nucleotides are TGTGCCAGCAACGGGCAGGGGACTCCAAACATTCAGTACTTC.

A few counts support this clonotype. The chain is built from TRBV10-3 and TRBJ2-7, with D perhaps given as TRBD1 or TRBD2 (5 bases each). This CDR3 comprises 13 residues. The germline gives CDR1 ENHRY, CDR2 SYGVKD. V dropped 7 bases and J dropped 5 bases, with 15 bases sitting between them. DNA of the CDR3: TGTGCCATCACCCAGGGAGAAGTCAACGAGCAGTACTTC. This codes for CAITQGEVNEQYF.

This clonotype was seen repeatedly, ten times or more. The rearrangement links TRBV6-2 or TRBV6-3 to TRBJ1-1, with 7 bases that match TRBD1. Per the germline V gene, CDR1 is MNHEY and CDR2 is SVGEGT. The V gene end was trimmed by 10 bases and the J gene end by 1 base; junction bases not matched to a gene: 9. The CDR3 is 14 residues long. CDR3 sequence (DNA): TGTGCCACCAATAACAGGGGCCGGAACACTGAAGCTTTCTTT. Amino acid sequence: CATNNRGRNTEAFF.

This clonotype was found a few times. J is TRBJ2-2 and V is TRBV27, with 15 nucleotides matching TRBD2. The germline CDR1 and CDR2 sequences are MNHEY and SMNVEV (reference sequence). Trimming at V came to 4 bases and at J to 7 bases, leaving 10 bases not matched to a gene. There are 18 residues in the CDR3. CDR3: CASSSRTSGRAFGGELFF. The CDR3 nucleotides read TGTGCCAGCAGTTCCAGGACTAGCGGGAGGGCCTTTGGCGGGGAGCTGTTTTTT.

This clonotype came up a few times. The genes are TRBV20-1 and TRBJ2-3, with TRBD2 identical over 9 bases. V trimming: 4 bases; J trimming: 3 bases; junction bases outside the gene matches: 2. The CDR3 is made up of 13 amino acids. From germline, CDR1 is DFQATT and CDR2 SNEGSKA (reference sequence). CDR3 in DNA: TGCAGTGCTACGGCGGGGGGGACAGATACGCAGTATTTT. Encoded protein: CSATAGGTDTQYF.

This clonotype was counted ten times or more. J is TRBJ2-7 and V is TRBV7-2; D gene ambiguous. Germline lookup yields CDR1 SGHTA and CDR2 FQGNSA. The CDR3 sequence is 13 residues long. V lost 3 bases and J lost 2, with 8 bases in between. The CDR3 protein is CASSFLQAYEQYF. The CDR3 DNA reads TGTGCCAGCAGCTTCCTCCAGGCCTACGAGCAGTACTTC.

This clonotype was observed a handful of times. The chain carries TRBV11-2 and TRBJ2-4; 9 positions match TRBD1. The CDR3 consists of 19 residues. V was pared by 3 bases and J by 3 bases, with 15 bases of the junction left unmatched. Germline V gene lookup returns CDR1 SGHAT and CDR2 FQNNGV. The DNA for the CDR3 is TGTGCCAGCAGCTTTGGGACAGGGAGGATCCATCCACGCAAAAACATTCAGTACTTC. It is translated as CASSFGTGRIHPRKNIQYF.

This clonotype was picked up a small number of times. The chain employs TRBV28 and TRBJ2-1; the match to TRBD2 covers 7 bases. The germline V gene has CDR1 MDHEN and CDR2 SYDVKM. This CDR3 has 16 residues. With V trimmed by 6 bases and J by 1 base, 9 bases remained unmatched. This CDR3 is CASSLYRGRSYNEQFF. The CDR3 DNA sequence: TGTGCCAGCAGCCTTTACCGCGGGAGATCCTACAATGAGCAGTTCTTC.

The genes are TRBV28 and TRBJ2-1; D is perhaps TRBD1 (6 bases). Trimming took off 6 bases at V and 5 bases at J, with 17 bases between the two ends. The CDR3 sequence is 15 residues long. In germline, CDR1 is MDHEN, CDR2 SYDVKM. CDR3 sequence (DNA): TGTGCCAGCAGCTGGACAGCCCTGAGGGACAATGAGCAGTTCTTC. Protein product: CASSWTALRDNEQFF.

This clonotype occurred many times. The rearrangement uses TRBV9 and TRBJ2-7, with 11 bases aligning to TRBD2. CDR1 is SGDLS and CDR2 is YYNGEE in the germline V gene. The CDR3 spans 15 residues. V trimming: 7 bases; J trimming: 3 bases; junction bases outside the gene matches: 9. The CDR3 loop reads CASFTGTSGNYEQYF. For the CDR3, the DNA is TGTGCCAGCTTTACCGGGACTAGCGGAAACTACGAGCAGTACTTC.

The CDR3 loop reads CASRRRTANTGELFF. In DNA form, the CDR3 reads TGTGCCAGCAGGAGGAGGACAGCGAACACCGGGGAGCTGTTTTTT. The rearrangement joins TRBV12-3 or TRBV12-4 to TRBJ2-2; D perhaps matches TRBD1 (6 bases). V gave up 6 bases and J gave up 0 bases, with 11 bases separating them. The CDR3 has 15 residues.

This clonotype showed up just a few times. The chain recombines TRBV4-2 with TRBJ2-1, with TRBD2 matching 11 bases. Germline V gene data show CDR1 as LGHNA and CDR2 as YNFKEQ. This CDR3 is 18 amino acids long. J was trimmed by 0 bases and V by 4 bases; bases with no gene match: 8. The DNA for the CDR3 is TGTGCCAGCAGCCGCGCCGGGACTAGCGGATACTCCTACAATGAGCAGTTCTTC. As protein: CASSRAGTSGYSYNEQFF.

Points on this clonotype: A read error may produce the germline difference seen at one junction end. The rearrangement uses TRBV2 and TRBJ2-2; 7 bases fit TRBD2. The CDR3 is 15 amino acids. CDR1 and CDR2 (germline): SNHLY, FYNNEI. The CDR3 here is CASSEAQRGTGELFF. CDR3 coding DNA: TGTGCCAGCAGCGAAGCCCAGCGGGGCACCGGGGAGCTGTTTTTT.